What follows are 17 T cell receptor beta chains derived from one specimen sequenced in a study of blood T cell repertoires in COVID-19. Only in-frame clones appear in the TCRdb table, and some are missing; sequencing was by immunoSEQ multiplex PCR. The sample lists about 130,000 clones; about 89% were seen once. The sample consisted of peripheral blood. The receptors stem from a woman in her fifties or sixties with acute or convalescent COVID-19.

The CDR3 nucleotides are TGTGCCAGCAGGGGCCAACTAGCGGCAAGCTCCTACAATGAGCAGTTCTTC. It translates to CASRGQLAASSYNEQFF. The J gene is TRBJ2-1, the V gene TRBV2, with 8 bases identical to TRBD2. The CDR3 is 17 residues long. V was pared by 6 bases and J by 0 bases, with 10 bases of the junction left unmatched. In germline, CDR1 is SNHLY, CDR2 FYNNEI.

The chain couples TRBV19 to TRBJ1-5; tentative D call: TRBD1 (6 bases). V dropped 7 bases and J dropped 9 bases, with 13 bases sitting between them. The CDR3 is 12 amino acids. Per germline, CDR1 LNHDA and CDR2 SQIVND (reference sequence). As DNA, the CDR3 is TGTGCCAGTAATTCACAGGGCGCGCCCCAGCATTTT. This encodes CASNSQGAPQHF.

The chain carries TRBV3-1 (or the pseudogene TRBV3-2) and TRBJ2-7; 9 bases fit TRBD2. The CDR3 length is 16 residues. J lost 5 bases, V lost 4 bases, and 12 bases had no gene match. Germline loops: CDR1 LGHDT, CDR2 YNNKEL (reference sequence). In DNA form, the CDR3 reads TGTGCCAGCAGCCCGGATCGAGTGGCGGGAGGGGACGAGCAGTACTTC. Its protein product is CASSPDRVAGGDEQYF.

The chain has TRBV9 and TRBJ2-6, with 13 bases aligning to TRBD2. The CDR3 covers 18 residues. V lost 3 bases, J lost 4 bases, and 7 bases stayed unmatched. Germline-derived CDR1 and CDR2 are SGDLS and YYNGEE. CDR3 residues: CASSARLAGGSGANVLTF. The CDR3 DNA follows: TGTGCCAGCAGCGCACGACTAGCGGGAGGTTCGGGGGCCAACGTCCTGACTTTC.

The gene calls are TRBV7-2 and TRBJ2-7; no clear D gene. Germline CDR1 is SGHTA and CDR2 is FQGNSA. With 1 base removed from V and 7 bases from J, the gap between germline ends came to 8 bases. The CDR3 length is 12 residues. The CDR3 bases are TGTGCCAGCAGCTTAGAATCGGTAGAGCAGTACTTC. Translation: CASSLESVEQYF.

This sequence joins TRBV28 and TRBJ1-5, with D possibly matching TRBD1 (6 bases). The CDR3 has 15 amino acids. Trimming cost V 7 bases and J 2 bases, with 15 bases left between them. Germline V CDR1 and CDR2: MDHEN, SYDVKM. CDR3 bases: TGTGCCAGCAAGTGGGCGGACAGAGGCAATCAGCCCCAGCATTTT. Its protein product is CASKWADRGNQPQHF.

The CDR3 sequence: CATLEDSGANVLTF. The DNA of the CDR3 is TGTGCCACCCTTGAGGACTCTGGGGCCAACGTCCTGACTTTC. The chain has TRBV10-3 and TRBJ2-6; D is uncertain. This CDR3 spans 14 amino acids. With 10 bases removed from V and 0 bases from J, the gap between germline ends came to 10 bases. Per germline, CDR1 ENHRY and CDR2 SYGVKD.

The CDR3 loop is CASSFTGTNTGELFF. CDR3 DNA: TGTGCCAGCAGTTTCACAGGGACGAACACCGGGGAGCTGTTTTTT. This chain connects TRBV28 to TRBJ2-2; D possibly corresponds to TRBD1 (6 bases). Trimming shortened V by 3 bases and J by 0 bases, and 8 bases separated the two germline ends. The CDR3 totals 15 residues. Germline CDR1 is MDHEN and CDR2 is SYDVKM.

The chain links TRBV3-1 (or the pseudogene TRBV3-2) to TRBJ1-3, with D unclear. CDR1 is LGHDT and CDR2 is YNNKEL in the germline V gene (reference sequence). This CDR3 spans 15 amino acids. Between the trimmed V and J ends, which lost 0 bases and 2 bases, there was a span of 8 bases. The CDR3: CASSQERRTGNTIYF. The CDR3 coding sequence is TGTGCCAGCAGCCAAGAGAGGAGGACTGGAAACACCATATATTTT.

The chain is built from TRBV5-4 and TRBJ2-7; 7 bases are shared with TRBD2. The CDR3 extends over 16 amino acids. The V gene end was trimmed by 3 bases and the J gene end by 3 bases; junction bases not matched to a gene: 12. Germline V gene data show CDR1 as SGHNT and CDR2 as YYREEE (reference sequence). CDR3 loop: CASSSGKAGVIYEQYV. The CDR3 bases are TGTGCCAGCAGCTCGGGGAAGGCGGGAGTGATCTACGAGCAGTACGTC.

The gene calls are TRBV7-9 and TRBJ2-3, with D possibly matching TRBD2 (5 bases). The CDR3 is 16 amino acids. Germline CDR1 is SEHNR and CDR2 is FQNEAQ (reference sequence). V was trimmed by 5 bases and J by 6 bases, leaving 21 bases between them. The CDR3: CASSPWRPGVADTQYF. In DNA form, the CDR3 reads TGTGCCAGCAGCCCTTGGCGCCCCGGGGTGGCGGATACGCAGTATTTT.

The rearrangement joins TRBV24-1 to TRBJ1-2; 8 positions agree with TRBD1. With 2 bases clipped from V and 2 bases from J, the junction kept 3 bases outside the gene matches. The germline V gene has CDR1 KGHDR and CDR2 SFDVKD. The CDR3 is 15 residues long. Here the CDR3 DNA reads TGTGCCACCAGTGATTATCGGACAGGGAACTATGGCTACACCTTC. This sequence encodes CATSDYRTGNYGYTF.

CDR3 amino acids: CAIRTTGDGANVLTF. CDR3 DNA: TGTGCCATCAGGACGACAGGGGACGGGGCCAACGTCCTGACTTTC. V gene TRBV10-3 combines with J gene TRBJ2-6; 8 nucleotides line up with TRBD1. This CDR3 is built from 15 residues. Germline loops: CDR1 ENHRY, CDR2 SYGVKD. After removal of 6 bases from V and 4 bases from J, the junction contained 5 bases not matched to a gene.

The rearrangement links TRBV7-9 to TRBJ2-1, with TRBD2 matching over 7 bases. Germline lookup yields CDR1 SEHNR and CDR2 FQNEAQ (reference sequence). The CDR3 has 15 residues. V was clipped by 0 bases and J by 9 bases; unmatched bases: 8. The CDR3 coding sequence is TGTGCCAGCAGCTTAGCGCCGTCGGGAGGTCGTGAGCAGTTCTTC. Amino acid sequence: CASSLAPSGGREQFF.

The chain links TRBV3-1 (or the pseudogene TRBV3-2) to TRBJ1-1; 7 bases line up with TRBD1. CDR3 length equals 15 residues. Unmatched junction bases numbered 4, after V lost 2 bases and J lost 1 base. Looked up from germline, CDR1 is LGHDT and CDR2 is YNNKEL (reference sequence). The CDR3: CASSQSHRGNTEAFF. CDR3 in DNA: TGTGCCAGCAGCCAAAGCCACAGGGGGAACACTGAAGCTTTCTTT.

The J gene is TRBJ2-7, the V gene TRBV3-1 (or the pseudogene TRBV3-2); no reliable D call. Trimming stripped 5 bases from V and 4 bases from J, with 15 bases between. This CDR3 spans 14 amino acids. Germline V gene sequence: CDR1 LGHDT, CDR2 YNNKEL (reference sequence). The CDR3 region has the DNA TGTGCCAGCAGCAAAAACCCTAACCCTTACGAGCAGTACTTC. Amino acids: CASSKNPNPYEQYF.

This chain uses TRBV5-4 with TRBJ1-6; the D gene is possibly TRBD1 (5 bases). This CDR3 contains 13 residues. V was clipped by 2 bases and J by 7 bases, with 7 bases between them. From germline, CDR1 is SGHNT and CDR2 YYREEE (reference sequence). CDR3 nucleotides: TGTGCCAGCAGCTTAGGGGCCAATTCACCCCTCCACTTT. Protein: CASSLGANSPLHF.